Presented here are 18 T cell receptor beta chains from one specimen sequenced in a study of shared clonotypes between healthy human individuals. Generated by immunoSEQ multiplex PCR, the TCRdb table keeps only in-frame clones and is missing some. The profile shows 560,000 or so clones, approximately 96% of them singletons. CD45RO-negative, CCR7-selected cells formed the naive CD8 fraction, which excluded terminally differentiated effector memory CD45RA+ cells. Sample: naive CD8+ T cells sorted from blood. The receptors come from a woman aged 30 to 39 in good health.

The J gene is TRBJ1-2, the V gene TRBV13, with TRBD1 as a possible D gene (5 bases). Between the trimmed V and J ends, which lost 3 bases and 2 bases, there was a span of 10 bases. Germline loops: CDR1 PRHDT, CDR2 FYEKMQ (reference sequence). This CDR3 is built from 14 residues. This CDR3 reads CASSFRDVNYGYTF. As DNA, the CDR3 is TGTGCCAGCAGCTTCCGGGACGTCAACTATGGCTACACCTTC.

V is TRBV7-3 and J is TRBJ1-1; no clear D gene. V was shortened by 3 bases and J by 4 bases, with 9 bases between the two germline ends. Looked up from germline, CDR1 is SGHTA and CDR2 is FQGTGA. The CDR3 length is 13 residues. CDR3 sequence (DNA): TGTGCCAGCAGCTTTTCTGGGGTCACTGAAGCTTTCTTT. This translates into CASSFSGVTEAFF.

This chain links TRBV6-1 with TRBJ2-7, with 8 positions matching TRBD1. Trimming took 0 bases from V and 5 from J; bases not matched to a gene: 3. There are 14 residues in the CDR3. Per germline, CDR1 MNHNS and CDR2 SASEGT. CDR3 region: CASSEAAGGHEQYF. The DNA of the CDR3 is TGTGCCAGCAGTGAAGCGGCAGGGGGCCACGAGCAGTACTTC.

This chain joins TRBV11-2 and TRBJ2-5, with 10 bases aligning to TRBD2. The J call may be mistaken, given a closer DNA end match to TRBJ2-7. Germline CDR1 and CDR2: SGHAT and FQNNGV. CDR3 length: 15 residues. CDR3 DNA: TGTGCCAGCAGCTTGGGACTAGCGATCTCCTACGAGCAGTACTTC. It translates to CASSLGLAISYEQYF.

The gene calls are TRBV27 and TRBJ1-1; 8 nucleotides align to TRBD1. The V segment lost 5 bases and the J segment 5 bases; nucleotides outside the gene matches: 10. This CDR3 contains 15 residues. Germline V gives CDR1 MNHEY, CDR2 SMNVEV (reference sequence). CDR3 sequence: CASSTSTGVRTEAFF. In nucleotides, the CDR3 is TGTGCCAGCAGTACCTCGACAGGGGTAAGGACTGAAGCTTTCTTT.

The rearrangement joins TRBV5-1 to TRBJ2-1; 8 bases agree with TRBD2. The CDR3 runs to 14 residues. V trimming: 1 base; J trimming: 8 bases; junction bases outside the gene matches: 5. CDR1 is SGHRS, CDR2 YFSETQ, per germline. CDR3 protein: CASSLWREADEQFF. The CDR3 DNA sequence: TGCGCCAGCAGCTTGTGGCGGGAGGCGGATGAGCAGTTCTTC.

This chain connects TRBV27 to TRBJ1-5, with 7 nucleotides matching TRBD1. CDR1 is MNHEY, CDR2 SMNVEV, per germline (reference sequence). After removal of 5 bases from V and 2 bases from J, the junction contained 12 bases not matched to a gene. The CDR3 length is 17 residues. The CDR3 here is CASSRLGGGGGNQPQHF. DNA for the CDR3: TGTGCCAGCAGTCGGCTTGGAGGGGGCGGCGGCAATCAGCCCCAGCATTTT.

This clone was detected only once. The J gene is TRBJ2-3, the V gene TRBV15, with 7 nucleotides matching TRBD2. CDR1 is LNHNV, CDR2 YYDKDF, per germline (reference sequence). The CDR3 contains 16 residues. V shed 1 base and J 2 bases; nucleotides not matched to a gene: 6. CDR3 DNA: TGTGCCACCAGCAGAGCTCCTAGCGGTTCCACAGATACGCAGTATTTT. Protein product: CATSRAPSGSTDTQYF.

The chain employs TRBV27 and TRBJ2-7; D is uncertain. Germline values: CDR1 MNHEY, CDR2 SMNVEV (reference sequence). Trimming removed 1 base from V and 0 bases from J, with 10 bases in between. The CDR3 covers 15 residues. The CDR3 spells CASSLCKISSYEQYF. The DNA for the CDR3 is TGTGCCAGCAGTTTATGCAAAATTAGCTCCTACGAGCAGTACTTC.

CDR3 protein: CASSEGQAHSYEQYF. CDR3 sequence (DNA): TGTGCCAGCAGCGAGGGACAGGCGCACTCCTACGAGCAGTACTTC. The V gene is TRBV9, the J gene TRBJ2-7; 8 nucleotides line up with TRBD1. Germline V gives CDR1 SGDLS, CDR2 YYNGEE. The CDR3 consists of 15 residues. Trimming at V came to 3 bases and at J to 0 bases, leaving 5 bases not matched to a gene.

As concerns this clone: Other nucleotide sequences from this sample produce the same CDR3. The CDR3 DNA follows: TGTGCCAGCAGCCCACTAGCGGGAGGGACCGGGGAGCTGTTTTTT. This translates into CASSPLAGGTGELFF. The chain carries TRBV27 and TRBJ2-2; TRBD2 agrees at 13 bases. Germline-derived CDR1 and CDR2 are MNHEY and SMNVEV (reference sequence). Trimming cost V 6 bases and J 5 bases; bases outside gene matches: 3. This CDR3 is built from 15 residues.

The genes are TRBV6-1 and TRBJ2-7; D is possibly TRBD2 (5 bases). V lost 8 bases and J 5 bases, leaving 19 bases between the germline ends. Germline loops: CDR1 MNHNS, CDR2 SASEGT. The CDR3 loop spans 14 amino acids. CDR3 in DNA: TGTGCCAGCTGGCTACTTCCCCGAGCGGACGAGCAGTACTTC. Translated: CASWLLPRADEQYF.

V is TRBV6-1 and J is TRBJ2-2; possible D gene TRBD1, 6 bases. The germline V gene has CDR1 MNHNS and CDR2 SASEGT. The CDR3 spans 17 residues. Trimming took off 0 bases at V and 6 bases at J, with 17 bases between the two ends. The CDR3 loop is CASSEAGTSLVSGELFF. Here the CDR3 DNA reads TGTGCCAGCAGTGAAGCCGGGACATCATTGGTGTCCGGGGAGCTGTTTTTT.

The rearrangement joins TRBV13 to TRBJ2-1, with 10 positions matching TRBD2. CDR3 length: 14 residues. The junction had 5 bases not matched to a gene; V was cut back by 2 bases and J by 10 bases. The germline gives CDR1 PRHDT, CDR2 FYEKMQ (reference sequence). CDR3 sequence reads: CASSLNLAGVEQFF. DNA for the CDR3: TGTGCCAGCAGCTTAAATCTAGCGGGAGTCGAGCAGTTCTTC.

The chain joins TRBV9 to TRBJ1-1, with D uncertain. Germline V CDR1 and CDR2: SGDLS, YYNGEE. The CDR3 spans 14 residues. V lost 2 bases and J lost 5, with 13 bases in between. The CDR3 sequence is CASSVGAPGTEAFF. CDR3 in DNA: TGTGCCAGCAGCGTTGGAGCCCCGGGGACTGAAGCTTTCTTT.

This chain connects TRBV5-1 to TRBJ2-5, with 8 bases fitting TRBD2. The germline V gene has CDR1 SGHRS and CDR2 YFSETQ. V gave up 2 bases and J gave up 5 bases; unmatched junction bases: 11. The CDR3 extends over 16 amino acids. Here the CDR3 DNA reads TGCGCCAGCAGCTTCTTTAGCGGGAAGGGTCTGGAGACCCAGTACTTC. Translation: CASSFFSGKGLETQYF.

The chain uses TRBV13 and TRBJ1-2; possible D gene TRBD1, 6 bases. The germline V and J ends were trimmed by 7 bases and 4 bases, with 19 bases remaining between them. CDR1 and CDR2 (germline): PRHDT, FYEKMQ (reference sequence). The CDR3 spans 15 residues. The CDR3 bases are TGTGCCAGCAAGAACTCTTCGGGGGGGCTCTATGGCTACACCTTC. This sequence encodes CASKNSSGGLYGYTF.

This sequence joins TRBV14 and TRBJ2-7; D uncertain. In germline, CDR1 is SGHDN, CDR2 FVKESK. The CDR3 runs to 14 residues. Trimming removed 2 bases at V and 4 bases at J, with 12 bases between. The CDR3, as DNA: TGTGCCAGCAGCCAACGACGGAGAGGATACGAGCAGTACTTC. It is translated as CASSQRRRGYEQYF.